This record concerns one TCR beta chain sequence. The antigen remains undetermined. The data stem from a study of cytomegalovirus exposure and HLA in healthy donors. With 5 bases clipped from V and 1 base from J, the junction kept 10 bases outside the gene matches. This CDR3 is 18 amino acids long. Per germline, CDR1 MDHEN and CDR2 SYDVKM. Primers: 60 Vbeta forward and 13 Jbeta reverse. Measured with immunoSEQ multiplex PCR; TCRdb has only the in-frame clones, and not every one. The sample shows around 190,000 clones, and roughly 0.98% sits with its ten largest clones. Study-level findings and limits: Across HLA loci, a later analysis found differing TCR association rates, with DRB1 most and HLA-C fewest.

The TCR sequence derives from a woman aged 25-40 years in good health and CMV-seropositive. The chain is built from TRBV28 and TRBJ2-1; TRBD2 matches at 11 bases. Sequencing input: PBMCs. CDR3 sequence reads: CASSLPTSGKGSYNEQFF. CDR3 DNA sequence: TGTGCCAGCAGTCTTCCGACTAGCGGGAAAGGATCCTACAATGAGCAGTTCTTC.